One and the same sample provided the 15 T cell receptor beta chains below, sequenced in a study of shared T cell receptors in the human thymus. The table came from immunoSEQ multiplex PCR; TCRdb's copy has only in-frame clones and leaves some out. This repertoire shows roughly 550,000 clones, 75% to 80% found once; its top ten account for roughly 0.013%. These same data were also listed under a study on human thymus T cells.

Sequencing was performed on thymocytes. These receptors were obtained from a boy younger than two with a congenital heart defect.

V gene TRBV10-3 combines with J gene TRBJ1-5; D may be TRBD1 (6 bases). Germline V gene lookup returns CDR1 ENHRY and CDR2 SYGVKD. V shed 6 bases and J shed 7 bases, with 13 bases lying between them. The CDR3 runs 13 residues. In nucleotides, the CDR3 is TGTGCCATCAGGGACCACAGGGCCCAGCCCCAGCATTTT. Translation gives CAIRDHRAQPQHF.

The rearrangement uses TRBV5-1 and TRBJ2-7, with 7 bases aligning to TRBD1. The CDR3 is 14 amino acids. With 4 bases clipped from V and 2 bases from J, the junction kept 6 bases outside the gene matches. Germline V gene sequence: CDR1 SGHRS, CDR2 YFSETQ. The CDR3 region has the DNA TGCGCCAGCAGCCCCCCCGGGACAGCCTACGAGCAGTACTTC. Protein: CASSPPGTAYEQYF.

The CDR3 protein is CASSLRGPRDRVINEQYF. For the CDR3, the DNA is TGTGCCAGCAGCTTAAGGGGTCCCCGGGACAGGGTGATCAACGAGCAGTACTTC. The chain joins TRBV7-9 to TRBJ2-7; 9 bases map to TRBD1. The junction had 16 bases not matched to a gene; V was cut back by 2 bases and J by 5 bases. The CDR3 consists of 18 residues. Looked up from germline, CDR1 is SEHNR and CDR2 is FQNEAQ (reference sequence).

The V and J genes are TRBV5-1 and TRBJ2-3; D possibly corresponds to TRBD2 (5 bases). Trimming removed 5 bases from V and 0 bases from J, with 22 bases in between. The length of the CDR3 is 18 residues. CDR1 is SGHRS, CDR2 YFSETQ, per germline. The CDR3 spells CASSQDRLEGSSTDTQYF. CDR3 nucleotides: TGCGCCAGCAGTCAAGACCGATTAGAGGGCTCTAGCACAGATACGCAGTATTTT.

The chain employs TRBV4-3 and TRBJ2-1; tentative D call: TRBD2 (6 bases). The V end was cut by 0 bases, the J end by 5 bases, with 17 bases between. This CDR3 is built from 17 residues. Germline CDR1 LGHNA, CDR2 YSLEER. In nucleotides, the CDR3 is TGCGCCAGCAGCCAAGATAGGGTGATGGGGAGGAACAATGAGCAGTTCTTC. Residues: CASSQDRVMGRNNEQFF.

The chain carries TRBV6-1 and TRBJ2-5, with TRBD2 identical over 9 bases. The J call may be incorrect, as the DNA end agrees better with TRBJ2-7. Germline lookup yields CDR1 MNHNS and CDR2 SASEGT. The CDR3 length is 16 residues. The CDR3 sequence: CASSEYGGRVSYEQYF. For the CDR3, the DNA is TGTGCCAGCAGTGAATACGGCGGGAGGGTTTCCTACGAGCAGTACTTC.

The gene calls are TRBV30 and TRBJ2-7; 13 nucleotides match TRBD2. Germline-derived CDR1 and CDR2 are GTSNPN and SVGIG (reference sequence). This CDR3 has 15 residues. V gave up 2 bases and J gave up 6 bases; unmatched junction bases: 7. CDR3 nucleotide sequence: TGTGCCTGGAGTAGGGGGGGACTAGCGGGAACCGAGCAGTACTTC. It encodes CAWSRGGLAGTEQYF.

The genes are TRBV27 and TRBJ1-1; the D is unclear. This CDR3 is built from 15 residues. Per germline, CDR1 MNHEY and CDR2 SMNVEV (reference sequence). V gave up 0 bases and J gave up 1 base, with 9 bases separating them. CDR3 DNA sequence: TGTGCCAGCAGTTTATCCAGGATCCGGAACACTGAAGCTTTCTTT. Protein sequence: CASSLSRIRNTEAFF.

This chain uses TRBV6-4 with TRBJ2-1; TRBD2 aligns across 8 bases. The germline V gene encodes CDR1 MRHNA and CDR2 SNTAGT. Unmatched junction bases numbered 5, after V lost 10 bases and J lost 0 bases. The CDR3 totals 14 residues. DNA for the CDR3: TGTGCCAACCCGGGGACTAGCTCCTACAATGAGCAGTTCTTC. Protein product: CANPGTSSYNEQFF.

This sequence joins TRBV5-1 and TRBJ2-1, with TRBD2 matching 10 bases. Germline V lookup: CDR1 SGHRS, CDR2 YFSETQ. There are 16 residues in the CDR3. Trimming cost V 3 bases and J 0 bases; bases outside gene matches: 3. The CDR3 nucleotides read TGCGCCAGCAGCTACGCTAGCGGGAGCTCCTACAATGAGCAGTTCTTC. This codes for CASSYASGSSYNEQFF. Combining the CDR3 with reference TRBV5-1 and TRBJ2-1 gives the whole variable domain KAGVTQTPRYLIKTRGQQVTLSCSPISGHRSVSWYQQTPGQGLQFLFEYFSETQRNKGNFPGRFSGRQFSNSRSEMNVSTLELGDSALYLCASSYASGSSYNEQFFGPGTRLTVL.

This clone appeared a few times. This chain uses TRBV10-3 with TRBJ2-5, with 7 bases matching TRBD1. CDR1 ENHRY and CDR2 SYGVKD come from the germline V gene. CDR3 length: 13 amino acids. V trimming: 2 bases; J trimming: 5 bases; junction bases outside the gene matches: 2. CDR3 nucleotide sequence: TGTGCCATCAGTGAGGACAGGGACGAGACCCAGTACTTC. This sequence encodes CAISEDRDETQYF.

The CDR3 here is CASRTSGSYEQYF. CDR3 DNA sequence: TGTGCCAGCAGGACTAGCGGGAGTTACGAGCAGTACTTC. V gene TRBV27 combines with J gene TRBJ2-7; 12 bases match TRBD2. V lost 6 bases to trimming and J lost 4 bases; unmatched junction nucleotides: 1. The CDR3 consists of 13 residues. From germline, CDR1 is MNHEY and CDR2 SMNVEV (reference sequence).

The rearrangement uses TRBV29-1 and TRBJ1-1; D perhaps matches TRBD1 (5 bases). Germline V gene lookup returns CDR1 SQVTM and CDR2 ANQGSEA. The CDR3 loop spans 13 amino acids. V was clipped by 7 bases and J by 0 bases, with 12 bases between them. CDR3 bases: TGCAGCGCAACCCGGGGGGTGAACACTGAAGCTTTCTTT. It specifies CSATRGVNTEAFF.

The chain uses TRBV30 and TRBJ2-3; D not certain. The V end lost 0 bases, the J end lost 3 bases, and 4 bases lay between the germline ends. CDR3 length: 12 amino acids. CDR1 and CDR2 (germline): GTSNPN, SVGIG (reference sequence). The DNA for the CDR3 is TGTGCCTGGAGTGTAGCGACAGATACGCAGTATTTT. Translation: CAWSVATDTQYF.

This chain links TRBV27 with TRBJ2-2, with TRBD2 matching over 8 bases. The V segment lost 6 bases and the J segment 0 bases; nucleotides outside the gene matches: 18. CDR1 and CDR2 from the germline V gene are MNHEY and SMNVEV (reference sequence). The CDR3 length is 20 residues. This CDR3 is CASSPIPGTGGPTNTGELFF. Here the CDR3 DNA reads TGTGCCAGCAGCCCTATACCAGGGACGGGAGGGCCAACGAACACCGGGGAGCTGTTTTTT.